The clone carrying this T cell receptor (beta chain) has a handful of counts. Its specificity is unknown. This entry belongs to a study of neurological immune-mediated disorders. TCRdb recomputed calls from the 5' RACE reads with MiXCR, one row per CDR3 protein. Here the sample spans roughly 10,000 distinct CDR3 sequences, 20% to 25% being singletons. Study-wide results and caveats: One related-CDR3 cluster, which may be a signature, held the repertoires of 18 of 34 multiple sclerosis patients after phylogenetic grouping.

This CDR3 region has 16 residues. Sequencing was performed on CD8+ T cells from blood. The receptor was isolated from a woman aged 40 to 50 with multiple sclerosis. The J gene is TRBJ1-1, the V gene TRBV21-1; TRBD1 was called by the table and not checked on the DNA. TRBV21-1 is a pseudogene. As DNA, the CDR3 is TGTGCCAGCAGCAAAGGTGGGGGGGCCTTGAACACTGAAGCTTTCTTT. It encodes CASSKGGGALNTEAFF.